This note documents a single TCR beta chain sequence. This sample is drawn from a study of blood T cell repertoires in COVID-19. Sequenced by immunoSEQ multiplex PCR; TCRdb stores in-frame clones only, minus some. Of around 340,000 clones listed, around four fifths are singletons. Trimming cost V 2 bases and J 4 bases; bases outside gene matches: 6. Germline values: CDR1 KGHDR, CDR2 SFDVKD. CDR3 size: 15 residues. The sequenced sample consisted of peripheral blood. The clonotype originates from a man younger than 40 with active or convalescent COVID-19. The genes are TRBV24-1 and TRBJ2-5; 7 bases fit TRBD2. The CDR3 DNA reads as TGTGCCACCAGTGATTATGGTAGCGGGCGAGAGACCCAGTACTTC. It codes for CATSDYGSGRETQYF.